The source of this T cell receptor (beta chain) is a study of shared clonotypes between healthy human individuals. For every subset, genomic DNA was evenly distributed across several immunoSEQ plates. TCRdb's copy holds only in-frame clones and misses some; the assay was immunoSEQ multiplex PCR. The sample consists of roughly 700,000 clones, less than 95% of them appearing once. This TCR was recovered from a man in his late teens or twenties in good health. Some clones in this sample may be carry-over from other donors' samples. The specimen sequenced was memory CD8+ T cells from PBMCs. Subset of the sample: CD45RO+ cells pooled with CCR7-negative TemRA cells.

The CDR3 bases are TGTGCCAGCAGCCAAGGGACTAGCGACTACTACGAGCAGTACTTC. This gives the protein CASSQGTSDYYEQYF. V and J are TRBV4-2 and TRBJ2-7; the match to TRBD2 covers 9 bases. V lost 1 base to trimming and J lost 3 bases; unmatched junction nucleotides: 4. Germline V gives CDR1 LGHNA, CDR2 YNFKEQ. This CDR3 spans 15 amino acids.